This TCR beta chain was recorded in a study of cytomegalovirus exposure and HLA in healthy donors. Findings and limits, study-wide: A later analysis linked fewer than 20,000 TCR beta sequences to HLA alleles at 0.05 false discovery rate. The listing of 150 to 200 TCR beta chains classed them as cytomegalovirus-associated.

This clone was recorded once. As yet, its antigen is unknown. The PCR ran on 60 Vbeta and 13 Jbeta primers. The assay was immunoSEQ multiplex PCR, and TCRdb's table has in-frame clones only and misses some. Of about 140,000 clones in the sample, 60% to 80% were seen once. Per the germline V gene, CDR1 is SGHTA and CDR2 is FQGNSA. This CDR3 is built from 14 residues. V gave up 1 base and J gave up 5 bases, with 11 bases separating them. The sample was PBMCs. The TCR sequence derives from a male donor in good health and CMV-seronegative. The V gene is TRBV7-2, the J gene TRBJ1-2; D remains ambiguous. The CDR3 region is CASSLVPAGYGYTF. CDR3 DNA: TGTGCCAGCAGCTTAGTACCAGCGGGATATGGCTACACCTTC.